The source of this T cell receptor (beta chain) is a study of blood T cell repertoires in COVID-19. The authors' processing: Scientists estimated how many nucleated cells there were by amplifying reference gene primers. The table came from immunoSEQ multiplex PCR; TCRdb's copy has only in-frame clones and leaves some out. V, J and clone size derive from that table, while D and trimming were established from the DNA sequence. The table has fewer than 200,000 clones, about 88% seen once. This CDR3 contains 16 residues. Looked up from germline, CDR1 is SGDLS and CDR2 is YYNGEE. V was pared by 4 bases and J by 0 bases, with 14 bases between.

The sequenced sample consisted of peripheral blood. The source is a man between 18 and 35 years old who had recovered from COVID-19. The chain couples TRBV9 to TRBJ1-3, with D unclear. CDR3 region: CASSPTHSSSGNTIYF. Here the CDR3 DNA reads TGTGCCAGCAGCCCTACACACAGTAGCTCTGGAAACACCATATATTTT.